These 8 T cell receptor beta chains originate from one sample sequenced in a study of blood T cells in healthy people across ages. Primers used in a second PCR of about 7 to 12 cycles were a sample-barcoded 5' primer and a J-beta primer mix. TCRdb analysed the 5' RACE reads with MiXCR anew, one entry per CDR3 protein. The sample lists about 670,000 distinct CDR3 sequences; approximately 52% were seen once. The sequencing input was blood. The receptor set was obtained from a woman over 75 in good health.

This chain joins TRBV28 and TRBJ2-5; 7 bases fit TRBD1. The J call is doubtful: the DNA matches TRBJ2-7 better. Germline-derived CDR1 and CDR2 are MDHEN and SYDVKM. The CDR3 is made up of 14 amino acids. The CDR3 loop reads CASRTGDRSGEQYF. The CDR3 DNA reads TGTGCCAGCAGAACAGGGGACAGAAGTGGCGAGCAGTACTTC.

The J gene is TRBJ2-5, the V gene TRBV7-2, with 10 bases that match TRBD2. Losses at the gene ends were 1 base for V and 11 bases for J; bases not matched to a gene: 10. The CDR3 has 15 residues. CDR1 and CDR2 from the germline V gene are SGHTA and FQGNSA. This CDR3 is CASSLELAGNNEQYF. Written as DNA, the CDR3 is TGTGCCAGCAGCTTAGAACTAGCGGGGAACAATGAGCAGTACTTC.

This clonotype was seen a single time. The chain employs TRBV27 and TRBJ1-2, with TRBD1 matching 7 bases. The CDR3 covers 15 residues. Trimming cost V 10 bases and J 6 bases; bases outside gene matches: 17. CDR1 MNHEY and CDR2 SMNVEV come from the germline V gene (reference sequence). The CDR3: CATSTPGQTTNGYTF. CDR3 bases: TGTGCCACCTCGACACCGGGACAGACTACCAATGGCTACACCTTC.

This clonotype has a handful of counts. The chain couples TRBV12-3 or TRBV12-4 to TRBJ2-2; TRBD2 aligns across 14 bases. The V segment lost 6 bases and the J segment 5 bases; nucleotides outside the gene matches: 11. This CDR3 is 18 amino acids long. In nucleotides, the CDR3 is TGTGCCAGCAGATACCCCGGGACTAGCGGGGGACCTACCGGGGAGCTGTTTTTT. This translates into CASRYPGTSGGPTGELFF.

Details on this clonotype: A read error may be the cause here, since a much bigger clone is one base away. This chain links TRBV5-1 with TRBJ1-2, with 8 bases aligning to TRBD1. The CDR3 sequence is 15 residues long. Germline lookup yields CDR1 SGHRS and CDR2 YFSETQ. CDR3 sequence (DNA): TGCGCCAGCAGCTTGACAGGGGGTAGTATCTATGGCAACACCTTC. It specifies CASSLTGGSIYGNTF.

The chain joins TRBV2 to TRBJ1-1; perhaps TRBD1 as D (5 bases). The V and J ends lost 7 bases and 7 bases respectively, with 19 bases between them. Germline V lookup: CDR1 SNHLY, CDR2 FYNNEI. The CDR3 runs to 14 residues. The CDR3 is CASNIAMGDLEAFF. As DNA, the CDR3 is TGTGCCAGCAATATCGCGATGGGGGACCTTGAAGCTTTCTTT.

This clonotype was recorded a few times. The chain has TRBV7-3 and TRBJ1-5; tentative D call: TRBD1 (6 bases). The CDR3 has 15 residues. Trimming removed 0 bases from V and 3 bases from J, with 9 bases in between. Germline assignment: CDR1 SGHTA and CDR2 FQGTGA. CDR3 in amino acids: CASSLTDSPNQPQHF. The CDR3 DNA reads TGTGCCAGCAGCTTAACGGACAGCCCCAATCAGCCCCAGCATTTT.

J is TRBJ1-5 and V is TRBV18, with a weak D call TRBD1 (6 bases). V dropped 4 bases and J dropped 7 bases, with 11 bases sitting between them. This CDR3 contains 13 residues. From germline, CDR1 is KGHSH and CDR2 LQKENI. The CDR3 sequence: CASSLNREQPQHF. Written as DNA, the CDR3 is TGTGCCAGCTCACTCAACAGGGAGCAGCCCCAGCATTTT.